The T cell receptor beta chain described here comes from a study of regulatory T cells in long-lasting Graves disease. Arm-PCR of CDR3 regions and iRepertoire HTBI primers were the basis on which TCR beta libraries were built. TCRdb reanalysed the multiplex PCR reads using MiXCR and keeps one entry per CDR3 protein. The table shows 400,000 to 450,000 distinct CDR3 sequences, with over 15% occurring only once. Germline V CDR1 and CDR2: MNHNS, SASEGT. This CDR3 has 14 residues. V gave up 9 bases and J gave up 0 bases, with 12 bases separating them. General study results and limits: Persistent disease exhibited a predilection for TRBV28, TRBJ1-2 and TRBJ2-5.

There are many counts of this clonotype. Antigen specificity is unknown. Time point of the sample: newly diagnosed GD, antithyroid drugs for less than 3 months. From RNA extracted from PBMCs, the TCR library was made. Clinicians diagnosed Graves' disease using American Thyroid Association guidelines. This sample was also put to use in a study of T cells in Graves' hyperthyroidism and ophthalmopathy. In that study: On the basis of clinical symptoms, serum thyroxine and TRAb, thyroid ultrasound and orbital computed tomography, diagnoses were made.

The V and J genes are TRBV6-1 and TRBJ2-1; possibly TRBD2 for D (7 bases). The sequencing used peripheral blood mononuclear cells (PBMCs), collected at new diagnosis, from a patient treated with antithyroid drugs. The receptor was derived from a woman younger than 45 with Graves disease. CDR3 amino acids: CASGGGGSYNEQFF. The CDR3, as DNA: TGTGCCAGTGGGGGGGGCGGCTCCTACAATGAGCAGTTCTTC.